Below, one T cell receptor beta chain is given with its context. Assay used: immunoSEQ multiplex PCR; TCRdb lists only in-frame clones, some missing. This repertoire shows roughly 700,000 clones, approximately 87% found once; its top ten account for around 0.0099%. The sample belongs to a study of shared T cell receptors in the human thymus. Trimming took off 5 bases at V and 6 bases at J, with 13 bases between the two ends. CDR3 size: 12 residues. Per the germline V gene, CDR1 is SQVTM and CDR2 is ANQGSEA. This sample was shared with a second study, whose subject was human thymus T cells.

The rearrangement links TRBV29-1 to TRBJ1-2, with D possibly matching TRBD1 (5 bases). This receptor was identified in a boy younger than two with a congenital heart defect. The sample comprised thymocytes. DNA for the CDR3: TGCAGCGTTCCACAGGCCAGCAATGGCTACACCTTC. This sequence encodes CSVPQASNGYTF.